These 3 T cell receptor beta chains came from one sample sequenced in a study of OX40 agonist ivuxolimab in advanced cancers. Assay: immunoSEQ multiplex PCR; the TCRdb copy retains only in-frame clones and omits some. The sample lists roughly 42,000 clones; approximately 90% were seen once. The sequences come from CD4+ or CD8+ T cells sorted from blood, collected in a trial of the OX40 agonist ivuxolimab. Every receptor here comes from an adult with an advanced solid tumor such as melanoma, head and neck, liver or kidney cancer.

This chain uses TRBV5-1 with TRBJ2-1, with D possibly TRBD2 on 6 matching bases. Germline V gives CDR1 SGHRS, CDR2 YFSETQ. The CDR3 covers 17 residues. V lost 3 bases and J 0 bases, leaving 16 bases between the germline ends. The CDR3 protein is CASSWGTGESSYNEQFF. DNA for the CDR3: TGCGCCAGCAGCTGGGGGACTGGGGAGAGCTCCTACAATGAGCAGTTCTTC.

The chain is built from TRBV19 and TRBJ1-1, with TRBD1 as a possible D gene (6 bases). Germline V lookup: CDR1 LNHDA, CDR2 SQIVND (reference sequence). This CDR3 has 13 residues. Trimming removed 5 bases from V and 3 bases from J, with 10 bases in between. The CDR3 DNA is TGTGCCAGTAGTCTTCAGGGGTACACTGAAGCTTTCTTT. The encoded protein is CASSLQGYTEAFF.

V and J are TRBV4-1 and TRBJ2-1; 9 positions match TRBD2. CDR1 and CDR2 from the germline V gene are MGHRA and YSYEKL. The ends lost 1 base at V and 6 bases at J; junction bases unmatched: 4. The CDR3 covers 15 residues. The CDR3: CASSQVAGAANEQFF. DNA for the CDR3: TGCGCCAGCAGCCAAGTAGCGGGAGCAGCCAATGAGCAGTTCTTC.